Below are 29 T cell receptor beta chains sequenced from a single sample in a study of beta chain features in type 1 diabetes. Expressed TCRB transcripts were sequenced after all isolated RNA was converted to cDNA. Measured with immunoSEQ multiplex PCR; TCRdb has only the in-frame clones, and not every one. The sample yields 400,000 to 500,000 clones, approximately 14% seen once. The material sequenced was naive CD4+ T cells from blood. These TCRs come from a man aged 25-45 years in good health.

A remark on this clone: This sample includes further DNA sequences coding for the same CDR3. The chain couples TRBV7-2 to TRBJ2-1; TRBD2 matches at 13 bases. CDR1 and CDR2 (germline): SGHTA, FQGNSA. The CDR3 totals 15 residues. Trimming at V came to 5 bases and at J to 4 bases, leaving 2 bases not matched to a gene. In DNA, the CDR3 is TGTGCCAGCAGCCCGGGACTAGCGGGATACAATGAGCAGTTCTTC. Amino acids: CASSPGLAGYNEQFF.

This chain uses TRBV6-5 with TRBJ1-5, with D perhaps matching TRBD1 (5 bases). The CDR3 has 13 amino acids. Trimming removed 5 bases at V and 7 bases at J, with 12 bases between. CDR1 MNHEY and CDR2 SVGAGI come from the germline V gene. CDR3 protein: CASSRAPGQPQHF. The CDR3 bases are TGTGCCAGCAGTCGGGCCCCAGGGCAGCCCCAGCATTTT.

CDR3 DNA: TGTGCCAGCAGAGGGACAGCTTCCCTCTACGAGCAGTACTTC. It codes for CASRGTASLYEQYF. The gene calls are TRBV6-5 and TRBJ2-7, with 7 bases that match TRBD1. J lost 3 bases, V lost 6 bases, and 8 bases had no gene match. Germline V gene lookup returns CDR1 MNHEY and CDR2 SVGAGI. The CDR3 has 14 residues.

CDR3 residues: CASSPNWDRPYEQYF. The DNA for the CDR3 is TGTGCCAGCAGTCCAAACTGGGACAGACCCTACGAGCAGTACTTC. This chain uses TRBV27 with TRBJ2-7; 7 bases agree with TRBD1. Germline CDR1 reads MNHEY; CDR2 reads SMNVEV (reference sequence). This CDR3 has 15 amino acids. Losses at the gene ends were 5 bases for V and 2 bases for J; bases not matched to a gene: 9.

This clone was seen only a few times. The chain links TRBV4-1 to TRBJ2-1; D not resolved. The CDR3 consists of 12 residues. V gave up 1 base and J gave up 8 bases, with 6 bases separating them. Germline CDR1 is MGHRA and CDR2 is YSYEKL. This CDR3 is CASSQVEYEQFF. CDR3 coding DNA: TGCGCCAGCAGCCAAGTTGAATATGAGCAGTTCTTC.

The chain has TRBV9 and TRBJ2-1, with D tentatively TRBD2 (6 bases). Germline V gives CDR1 SGDLS, CDR2 YYNGEE. Between the trimmed V and J ends, which lost 4 bases and 0 bases, there was a span of 8 bases. CDR3 length: 14 amino acids. The CDR3 DNA reads TGTGCCAGCAGCCCGGGAGTCTCCTACAATGAGCAGTTCTTC. Translating gives CASSPGVSYNEQFF.

This chain joins TRBV7-2 and TRBJ2-3; 13 bases are a match to TRBD2. The CDR3 runs to 16 residues. Germline V CDR1 and CDR2: SGHTA, FQGNSA. Unmatched junction bases numbered 4, after V lost 5 bases and J lost 2 bases. CDR3: CASSPGTSGNTDTQYF. For the CDR3, the DNA is TGTGCCAGCAGCCCTGGGACTAGCGGGAACACAGATACGCAGTATTTT.

The chain employs TRBV7-9 and TRBJ2-1; TRBD2 matches 7 bases. From germline, CDR1 is SEHNR and CDR2 FQNEAQ (reference sequence). This CDR3 spans 14 amino acids. V lost 5 bases and J lost 12; bases outside the gene matches: 13. CDR3 coding DNA: TGTGCCAGCAGCCCCCGGCTAGCGGACCCGCTGCAGTTCTTC. Residues: CASSPRLADPLQFF.

V usage is TRBV18 and J usage is TRBJ2-7; TRBD1 agrees at 10 bases. The germline CDR1 and CDR2 sequences are KGHSH and LQKENI. V gave up 3 bases and J gave up 4 bases; unmatched junction bases: 6. The CDR3 has 15 residues. CDR3 DNA sequence: TGTGCCAGCTCACCGGGACAGGGGTTTTCTTACGAGCAGTACTTC. This codes for CASSPGQGFSYEQYF.

The chain links TRBV21-1 to TRBJ2-7; the tabulated D call, TRBD2, remains unverified against the DNA. TRBV21-1 constitutes a pseudogene. The length of the CDR3 is 16 residues. The CDR3 nucleotides read TGTGCCAGCGGGAGTAGCGGGAGGCGTCGAAGGTACGAGCAGTACGTC. Protein sequence: CASGSSGRRRRYEQYV.

This chain connects TRBV12-5 to TRBJ2-7; D gene uncertain. Trimming cost V 0 bases and J 4 bases, with 7 bases left between them. Germline CDR1 LGHNT, CDR2 FRNRAP. CDR3 length: 13 amino acids. CDR3 loop: CASGLVGTYEQYF. CDR3 DNA: TGTGCTAGTGGTTTGGTAGGTACATACGAGCAGTACTTC.

The rearrangement links TRBV5-1 to TRBJ2-2; the match to TRBD1 covers 7 bases. The CDR3 runs to 16 residues. V was clipped by 4 bases and J by 6 bases; unmatched bases: 12. The germline V gene has CDR1 SGHRS and CDR2 YFSETQ. CDR3 in amino acids: CASSPTRQGIPGELFF. The CDR3 DNA is TGCGCCAGCAGCCCCACTCGACAGGGTATCCCCGGGGAGCTGTTTTTT.

The table lists this clone with a few counts. This rearrangement joins TRBV19 to TRBJ2-3; D is possibly TRBD1 (6 bases). Germline lookup yields CDR1 LNHDA and CDR2 SQIVND (reference sequence). This CDR3 is 14 amino acids long. The V gene lost 10 bases and the J gene lost 3 bases, with 17 bases spanning the gap. The CDR3 is CATQGQPRTDTQYF. DNA for the CDR3: TGTGCCACCCAGGGGCAACCCCGAACAGATACGCAGTATTTT.

This clone was observed a few times. The gene calls are TRBV25-1 and TRBJ2-1, with D hard to call. From germline, CDR1 is MGHDK and CDR2 SYGVNS. Trimming took 8 bases from V and 2 from J, leaving 10 bases between them. The CDR3 runs to 13 residues. The CDR3 DNA sequence: TGTGCCAGCTCCCGTCCCGCCTACAATGAGCAGTTCTTC. Its protein product is CASSRPAYNEQFF.

Comments on this clone: Other nucleotide sequences from this sample produce the same CDR3. The genes are TRBV30 and TRBJ2-1, with no clear D. V gave up 2 bases and J gave up 0 bases, with 8 bases separating them. Germline assignment: CDR1 GTSNPN and CDR2 SVGIG (reference sequence). CDR3 size: 14 residues. Here the CDR3 DNA reads TGTGCCTGGAGTTTGGGTAGCTCCTACAATGAGCAGTTCTTC. Translated, it gives CAWSLGSSYNEQFF. The full variable domain, in which reference TRBV30 and TRBJ2-1 provide the parts outside the CDR3, is SQTIHQWPATLVQPVGSPLSLECTVEGTSNPNLYWYRQAAGRGLQLLFYSVGIGQISSEVPQNLSASRPQDRQFILSSKKLLLSDSGFYLCAWSLGSSYNEQFFGPGTRLTVL.

CDR3 in amino acids: CASSQDRVRQYAGNTIYF. The CDR3 DNA reads TGCGCCAGCAGCCAAGATCGGGTTAGACAGTATGCTGGAAACACCATATATTTT. J is TRBJ1-3 and V is TRBV4-3; possible D gene TRBD1, 5 bases. Trimming removed 0 bases at V and 2 bases at J, with 17 bases between. Germline V CDR1 and CDR2: LGHNA, YSLEER. This CDR3 spans 18 amino acids.

The chain uses TRBV10-3 and TRBJ2-7; D not resolved. Trimming took off 3 bases at V and 3 bases at J, with 3 bases between the two ends. Germline V gene data show CDR1 as ENHRY and CDR2 as SYGVKD. The CDR3 sequence is 11 residues long. CDR3 nucleotide sequence: TGTGCCATCAGTGACGTCTACGAGCAGTACTTC. Translating it yields CAISDVYEQYF.

This chain links TRBV27 with TRBJ2-1, with D unclear. Germline V gives CDR1 MNHEY, CDR2 SMNVEV (reference sequence). This CDR3 is built from 11 residues. V was pared by 5 bases and J by 11 bases, with 10 bases between. The CDR3 loop reads CASSRSNKQFF. DNA for the CDR3: TGTGCCAGCAGTCGGTCAAACAAGCAGTTCTTC.

The rearrangement links TRBV30 to TRBJ2-2, with D possibly matching TRBD1 (6 bases). This CDR3 region has 17 residues. Germline assignment: CDR1 GTSNPN and CDR2 SVGIG (reference sequence). V lost 1 base and J lost 0, with 15 bases in between. In DNA form, the CDR3 reads TGTGCCTGGAGTGCACAGGGTGGGACCGCGAACACCGGGGAGCTGTTTTTT. Translating it yields CAWSAQGGTANTGELFF.

V is TRBV4-3 and J is TRBJ2-7; tentatively, D is TRBD1 (6 bases). Looked up from germline, CDR1 is LGHNA and CDR2 is YSLEER. The CDR3 loop spans 15 amino acids. Between the trimmed V and J ends, which lost 1 base and 2 bases, there was a span of 12 bases. This chain's CDR3 is CASSQGAGDPYEQYF. The CDR3 nucleotides read TGCGCCAGCAGCCAAGGCGCAGGGGACCCCTACGAGCAGTACTTC.

This clone was observed a few times. V and J are TRBV7-6 and TRBJ2-3; the match to TRBD2 covers 13 bases. Trimming at V came to 5 bases and at J to 2 bases, leaving 4 bases not matched to a gene. Germline V CDR1 and CDR2: SGHVS, FNYEAQ. This CDR3 region has 16 residues. CDR3 protein: CASSEGLAGVTDTQYF. DNA for the CDR3: TGTGCCAGCAGCGAAGGACTAGCGGGAGTCACAGATACGCAGTATTTT.

As DNA, the CDR3 is TGTGCCAGCAGCAAAACCCAGGGACTTCAGGGAGATTCCTATGATGGGCAGTACTTC. Protein product: CASSKTQGLQGDSYDGQYF. The chain links TRBV9 to TRBJ2-5; D is possibly TRBD2 (6 bases). Germline V lookup: CDR1 SGDLS, CDR2 YYNGEE. V was clipped by 4 bases and J by 11 bases, with 36 bases between them. The CDR3 extends over 19 amino acids.

This clone has more than one count but fewer than ten. V gene TRBV5-1 combines with J gene TRBJ2-7; the D gene is possibly TRBD2 (6 bases). V shed 1 base and J shed 2 bases, with 10 bases lying between them. This CDR3 comprises 14 residues. Germline V gives CDR1 SGHRS, CDR2 YFSETQ. In DNA form, the CDR3 reads TGCGCCAGCAGCTTGACTAGCCCACCCTACGAGCAGTACTTC. This gives the protein CASSLTSPPYEQYF.

This CDR3 is CASSEAGLGYGYTF. The CDR3 DNA is TGTGCCAGTAGTGAGGCAGGATTAGGATATGGCTACACCTTC. This rearrangement joins TRBV19 to TRBJ1-2; D unclear. The germline CDR1 and CDR2 sequences are LNHDA and SQIVND (reference sequence). V was cut by 5 bases and J by 5 bases, with 15 bases left in between. The CDR3 has 14 amino acids. The full variable domain, in which reference TRBV19 and TRBJ1-2 provide the parts outside the CDR3, is DGGITQSPKYLFRKEGQNVTLSCEQNLNHDAMYWYRQDPGQGLRLIYYSQIVNDFQKGDIAEGYSVSREKKESFPLTVTSAQKNPTAFYLCASSEAGLGYGYTFGSGTRLTVV.

There are a few counts of this clone. The V gene is TRBV7-9, the J gene TRBJ1-2; 11 bases are shared with TRBD1. Trimming at V came to 2 bases and at J to 5 bases, leaving 4 bases not matched to a gene. This CDR3 spans 15 amino acids. Germline V gives CDR1 SEHNR, CDR2 FQNEAQ (reference sequence). The CDR3 is CASSLTDRGLYGYTF. Written as DNA, the CDR3 is TGTGCCAGCAGCTTAACGGACAGGGGGCTGTATGGCTACACCTTC. Based on the CDR3 plus reference TRBV7-9 and TRBJ1-2, the full variable domain is DTGVSQNPRHKITKRGQNVTFRCDPISEHNRLYWYRQTLGQGPEFLTYFQNEAQLEKSRLLSDRFSAERPKGSFSTLEIQRTEQGDSAMYLCASSLTDRGLYGYTFGSGTRLTVV.

This rearrangement joins TRBV23-1 to TRBJ1-6, with D possibly being TRBD1 (6 bases). TRBV23-1 is an open reading frame, and its role is uncertain. V was trimmed by 6 bases and J by 5 bases, leaving 23 bases between them. The CDR3 consists of 18 residues. The DNA for the CDR3 is TGCGCCAGCAGACAACCAAAACAGGGCCCCCATGATAATTCACCCCTCCACTTT. This encodes CASRQPKQGPHDNSPLHF.

This clone was detected only a few times. V gene TRBV11-2 combines with J gene TRBJ2-2, with unresolved D. The CDR3 is 12 residues long. V gave up 5 bases and J gave up 8 bases, with 9 bases separating them. From germline, CDR1 is SGHAT and CDR2 FQNNGV. The CDR3 protein is CASSNTAGELFF. Here the CDR3 DNA reads TGTGCCAGCAGCAATACAGCGGGGGAGCTGTTTTTT.

The sample holds a few counts of this clone. The chain has TRBV7-9 and TRBJ2-7; 7 positions agree with TRBD1. Germline-derived CDR1 and CDR2 are SEHNR and FQNEAQ (reference sequence). The CDR3 extends over 13 amino acids. Trimming took 4 bases from V and 11 from J; bases not matched to a gene: 11. DNA for the CDR3: TGTGCCAGCAGCTCGGATTCAGACAGGGAAGAGTACTTC. This gives the protein CASSSDSDREEYF.

Comments on this clone: Other DNA sequences within the sample encode an identical CDR3. The rearrangement joins TRBV9 to TRBJ2-3; D unresolved. From germline, CDR1 is SGDLS and CDR2 YYNGEE. The CDR3 sequence is 12 residues long. V lost 3 bases, J lost 2 bases, and 4 bases lay in between. CDR3 in DNA: TGTGCCAGCAGCGAACTCACAGATACGCAGTATTTT. Translated: CASSELTDTQYF.